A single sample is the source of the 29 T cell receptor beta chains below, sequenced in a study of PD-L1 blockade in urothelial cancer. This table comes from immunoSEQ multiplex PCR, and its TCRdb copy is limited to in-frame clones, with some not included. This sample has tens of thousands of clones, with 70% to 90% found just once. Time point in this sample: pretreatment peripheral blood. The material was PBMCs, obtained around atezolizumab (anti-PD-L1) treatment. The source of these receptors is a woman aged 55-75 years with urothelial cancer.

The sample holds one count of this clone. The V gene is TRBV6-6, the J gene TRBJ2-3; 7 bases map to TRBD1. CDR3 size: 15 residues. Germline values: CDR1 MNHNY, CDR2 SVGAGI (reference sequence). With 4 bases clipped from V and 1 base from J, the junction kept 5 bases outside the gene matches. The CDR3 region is CASSSTGARTDTQYF. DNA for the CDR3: TGTGCCAGCAGTTCTACAGGGGCACGCACAGATACGCAGTATTTT.

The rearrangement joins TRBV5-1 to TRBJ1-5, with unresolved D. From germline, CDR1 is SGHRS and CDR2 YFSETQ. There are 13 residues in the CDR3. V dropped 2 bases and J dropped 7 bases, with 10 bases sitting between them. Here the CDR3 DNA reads TGCGCCAGCAGCTTCGGGGAGGGCCAGCCCCAGCATTTT. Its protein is CASSFGEGQPQHF.

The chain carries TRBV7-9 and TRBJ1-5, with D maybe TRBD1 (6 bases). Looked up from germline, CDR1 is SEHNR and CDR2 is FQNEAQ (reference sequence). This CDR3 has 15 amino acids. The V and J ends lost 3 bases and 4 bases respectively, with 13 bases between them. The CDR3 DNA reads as TGTGCCAGCAGCTTCCAGGGGAGAGATAATCAGCCCCAGCATTTT. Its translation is CASSFQGRDNQPQHF.

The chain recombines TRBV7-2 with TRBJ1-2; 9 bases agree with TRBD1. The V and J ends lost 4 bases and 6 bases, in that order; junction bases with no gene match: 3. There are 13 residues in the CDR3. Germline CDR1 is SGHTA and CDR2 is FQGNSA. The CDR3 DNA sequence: TGTGCCAGCAGCTACGGGACAGGGAATGGCTACACCTTC. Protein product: CASSYGTGNGYTF.

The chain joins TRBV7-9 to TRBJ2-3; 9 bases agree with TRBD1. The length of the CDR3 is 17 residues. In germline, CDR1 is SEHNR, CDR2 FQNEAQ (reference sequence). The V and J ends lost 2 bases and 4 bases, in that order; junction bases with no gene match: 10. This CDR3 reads CASSLKLSGTGSDTQYF. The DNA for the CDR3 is TGTGCCAGCAGCTTAAAGTTGTCTGGGACAGGGTCAGATACGCAGTATTTT.

The CDR3: CASSPGTAHYGYTF. The DNA for the CDR3 is TGTGCCAGCTCCCCCGGGACAGCACACTATGGCTACACCTTC. The chain employs TRBV18 and TRBJ1-2; 7 nucleotides align to TRBD1. Germline V CDR1 and CDR2: KGHSH, LQKENI. The CDR3 extends over 14 amino acids. V trimming: 6 bases; J trimming: 3 bases; junction bases outside the gene matches: 7. The complete variable domain, with remaining parts taken from reference TRBV18 and TRBJ1-2, reads NAGVMQNPRHLVRRRGQEARLRCSPMKGHSHVYWYRQLPEEGLKFMVYLQKENIIDESGMPKERFSAEFPKEGPSILRIQQVVRGDSAAYFCASSPGTAHYGYTFGSGTRLTVV.

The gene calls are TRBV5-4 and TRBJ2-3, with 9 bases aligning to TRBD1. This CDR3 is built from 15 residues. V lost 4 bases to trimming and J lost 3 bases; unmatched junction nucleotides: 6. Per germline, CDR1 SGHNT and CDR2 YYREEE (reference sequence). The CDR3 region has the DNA TGTGCCAGCAGCGTAAACAGGGGGCCAACAGATACGCAGTATTTT. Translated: CASSVNRGPTDTQYF.

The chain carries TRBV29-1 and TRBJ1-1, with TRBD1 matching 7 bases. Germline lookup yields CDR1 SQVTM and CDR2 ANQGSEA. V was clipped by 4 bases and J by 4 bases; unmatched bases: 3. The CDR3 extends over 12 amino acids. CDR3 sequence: CSVAGGPTEAFF. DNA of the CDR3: TGCAGCGTTGCAGGGGGGCCCACTGAAGCTTTCTTT.

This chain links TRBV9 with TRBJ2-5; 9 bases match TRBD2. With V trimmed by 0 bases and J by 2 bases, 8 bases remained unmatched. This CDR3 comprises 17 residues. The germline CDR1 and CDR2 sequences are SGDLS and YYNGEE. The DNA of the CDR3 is TGTGCCAGCAGCGTAGAACCAGGAGCGGGAGGTCAAGAGACCCAGTACTTC. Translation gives CASSVEPGAGGQETQYF. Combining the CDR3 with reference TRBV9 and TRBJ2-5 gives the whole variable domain DSGVTQTPKHLITATGQRVTLRCSPRSGDLSVYWYQQSLDQGLQFLIQYYNGEERAKGNILERFSAQQFPDLHSELNLSSLELGDSALYFCASSVEPGAGGQETQYFGPGTRLLVL.

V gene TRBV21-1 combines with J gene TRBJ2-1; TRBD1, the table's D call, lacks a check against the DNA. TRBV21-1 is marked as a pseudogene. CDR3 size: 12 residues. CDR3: CASSKEGAEQFF. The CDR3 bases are TGTGCCAGCAGCAAAGAGGGGGCTGAGCAGTTCTTC.

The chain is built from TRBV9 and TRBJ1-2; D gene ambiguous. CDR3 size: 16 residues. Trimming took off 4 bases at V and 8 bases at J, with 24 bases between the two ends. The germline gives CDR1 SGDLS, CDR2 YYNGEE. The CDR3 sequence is CASSTPPRGSLEGYTF. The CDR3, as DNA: TGTGCCAGCAGCACCCCCCCCCGGGGATCCCTTGAGGGCTACACCTTC.

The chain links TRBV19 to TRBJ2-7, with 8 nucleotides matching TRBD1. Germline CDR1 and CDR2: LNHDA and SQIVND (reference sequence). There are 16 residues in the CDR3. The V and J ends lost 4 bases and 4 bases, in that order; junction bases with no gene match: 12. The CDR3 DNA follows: TGTGCCAGTAGTACCCAGACAGGGGTAGGAAGGTACGAGCAGTACTTC. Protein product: CASSTQTGVGRYEQYF. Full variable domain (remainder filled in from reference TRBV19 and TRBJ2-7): DGGITQSPKYLFRKEGQNVTLSCEQNLNHDAMYWYRQDPGQGLRLIYYSQIVNDFQKGDIAEGYSVSREKKESFPLTVTSAQKNPTAFYLCASSTQTGVGRYEQYFGPGTRLTVT.

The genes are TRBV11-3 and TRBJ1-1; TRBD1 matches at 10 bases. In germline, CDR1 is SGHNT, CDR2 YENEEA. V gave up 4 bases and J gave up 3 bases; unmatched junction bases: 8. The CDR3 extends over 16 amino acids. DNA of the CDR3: TGTGCCAGCAGCTCATCGACAGGGGGCGAGGACACTGAAGCTTTCTTT. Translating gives CASSSSTGGEDTEAFF.

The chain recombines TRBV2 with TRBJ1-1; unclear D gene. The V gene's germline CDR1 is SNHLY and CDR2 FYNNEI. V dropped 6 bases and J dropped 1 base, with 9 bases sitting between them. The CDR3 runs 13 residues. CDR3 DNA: TGTGCCAGCAGCCCAGCGACGAACACTGAAGCTTTCTTT. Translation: CASSPATNTEAFF. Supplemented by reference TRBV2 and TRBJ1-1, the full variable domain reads EPEVTQTPSHQVTQMGQEVILRCVPISNHLYFYWYRQILGQKVEFLVSFYNNEISEKSEIFDDQFSVERPDGSNFTLKIRSTKLEDSAMYFCASSPATNTEAFFGQGTRLTVV.

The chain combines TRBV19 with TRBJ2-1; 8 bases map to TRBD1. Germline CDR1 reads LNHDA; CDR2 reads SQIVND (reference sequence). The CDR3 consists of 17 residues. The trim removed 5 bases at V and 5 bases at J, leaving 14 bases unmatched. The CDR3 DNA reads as TGTGCCAGTAGTGTTCCAGGCGGTCAGGGGGCTCACAATGAGCAGTTCTTC. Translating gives CASSVPGGQGAHNEQFF.

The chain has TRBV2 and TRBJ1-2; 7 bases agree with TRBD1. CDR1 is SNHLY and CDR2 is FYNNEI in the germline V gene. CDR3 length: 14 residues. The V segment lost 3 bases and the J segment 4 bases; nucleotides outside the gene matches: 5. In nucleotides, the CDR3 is TGTGCCAGCAGTGAGGGGACAGCCCGCTATGGCTACACCTTC. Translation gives CASSEGTARYGYTF.

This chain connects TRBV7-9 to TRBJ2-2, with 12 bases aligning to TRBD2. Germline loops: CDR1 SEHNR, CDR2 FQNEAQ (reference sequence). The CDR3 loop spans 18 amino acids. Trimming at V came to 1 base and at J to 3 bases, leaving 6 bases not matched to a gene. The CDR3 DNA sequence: TGTGCCAGCAGCTTAGAGGGGGGACTAGCGGGCCACACCGGGGAGCTGTTTTTT. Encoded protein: CASSLEGGLAGHTGELFF.

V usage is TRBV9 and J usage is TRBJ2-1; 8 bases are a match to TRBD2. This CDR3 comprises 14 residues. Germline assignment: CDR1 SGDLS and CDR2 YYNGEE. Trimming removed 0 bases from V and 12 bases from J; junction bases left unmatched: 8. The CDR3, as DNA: TGTGCCAGCAGCGTAGATTCCGGGGGGGCCAGGCAGTTCTTC. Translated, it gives CASSVDSGGARQFF. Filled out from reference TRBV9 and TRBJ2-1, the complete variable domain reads DSGVTQTPKHLITATGQRVTLRCSPRSGDLSVYWYQQSLDQGLQFLIQYYNGEERAKGNILERFSAQQFPDLHSELNLSSLELGDSALYFCASSVDSGGARQFFGPGTRLTVL.

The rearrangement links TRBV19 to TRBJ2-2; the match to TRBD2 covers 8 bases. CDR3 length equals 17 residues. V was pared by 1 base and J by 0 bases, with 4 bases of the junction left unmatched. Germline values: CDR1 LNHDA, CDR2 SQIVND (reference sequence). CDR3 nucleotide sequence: TGTGCCAGTAGTATAGGTCGGGGGGGCGCGAACACCGGGGAGCTGTTTTTT. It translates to CASSIGRGGANTGELFF.

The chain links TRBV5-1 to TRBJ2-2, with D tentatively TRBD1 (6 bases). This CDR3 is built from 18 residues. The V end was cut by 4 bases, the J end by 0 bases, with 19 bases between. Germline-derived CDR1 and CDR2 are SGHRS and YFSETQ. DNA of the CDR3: TGCGCCAGCAGCCCGCGCCCACAGGGCCTGTCGAACACCGGGGAGCTGTTTTTT. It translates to CASSPRPQGLSNTGELFF.

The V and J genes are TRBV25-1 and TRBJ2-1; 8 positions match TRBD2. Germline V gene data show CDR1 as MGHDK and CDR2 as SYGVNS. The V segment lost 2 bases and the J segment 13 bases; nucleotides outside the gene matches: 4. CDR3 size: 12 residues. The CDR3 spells CASSEAGGPQFF. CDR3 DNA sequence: TGTGCCAGCAGTGAAGCGGGAGGACCCCAGTTCTTC. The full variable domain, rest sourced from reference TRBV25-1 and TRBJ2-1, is EADIYQTPRYLVIGTGKKITLECSQTMGHDKMYWYQQDPGMELHLIHYSYGVNSTEKGDLSSESTVSRIRTEHFPLTLESARPSHTSQYLCASSEAGGPQFFGPGTRLTVL.

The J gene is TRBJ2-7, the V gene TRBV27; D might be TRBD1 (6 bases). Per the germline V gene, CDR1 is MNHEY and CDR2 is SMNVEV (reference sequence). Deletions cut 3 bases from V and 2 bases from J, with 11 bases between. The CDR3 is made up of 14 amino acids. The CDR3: CASSLTGTPYEQYF. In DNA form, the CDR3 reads TGTGCCAGCAGTTTGACCGGGACACCCTACGAGCAGTACTTC.

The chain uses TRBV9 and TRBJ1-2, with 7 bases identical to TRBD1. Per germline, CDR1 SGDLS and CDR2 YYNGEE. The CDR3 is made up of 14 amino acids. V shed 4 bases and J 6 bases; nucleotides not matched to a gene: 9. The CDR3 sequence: CASSSGQASDGYTF. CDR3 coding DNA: TGTGCCAGCAGCTCAGGACAGGCCAGCGATGGCTACACCTTC.

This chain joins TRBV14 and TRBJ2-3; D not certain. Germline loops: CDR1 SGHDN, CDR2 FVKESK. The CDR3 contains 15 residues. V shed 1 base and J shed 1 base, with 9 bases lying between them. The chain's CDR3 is CASSQGRQGTDTQYF. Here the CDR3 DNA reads TGTGCCAGCAGCCAAGGTCGGCAGGGCACAGATACGCAGTATTTT.

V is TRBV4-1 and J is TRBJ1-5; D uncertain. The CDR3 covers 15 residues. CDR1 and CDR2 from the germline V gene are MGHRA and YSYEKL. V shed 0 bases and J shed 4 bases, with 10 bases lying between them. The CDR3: CASSQDRSENQPQHF. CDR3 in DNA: TGCGCCAGCAGCCAAGATCGTTCGGAGAATCAGCCCCAGCATTTT.

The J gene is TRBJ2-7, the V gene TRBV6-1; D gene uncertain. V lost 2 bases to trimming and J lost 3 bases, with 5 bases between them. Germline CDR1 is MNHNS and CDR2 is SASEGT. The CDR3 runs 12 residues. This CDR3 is CASSEFNYEQYF. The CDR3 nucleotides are TGTGCCAGCAGTGAATTTAACTACGAGCAGTACTTC.

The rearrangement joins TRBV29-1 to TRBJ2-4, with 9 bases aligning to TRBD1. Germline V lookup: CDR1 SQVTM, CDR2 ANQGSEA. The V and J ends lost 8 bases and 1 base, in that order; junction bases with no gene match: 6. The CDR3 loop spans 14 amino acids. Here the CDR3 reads CSPRQGGAKNIQYF. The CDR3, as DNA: TGCAGCCCCCGACAGGGGGGGGCCAAAAACATTCAGTACTTC. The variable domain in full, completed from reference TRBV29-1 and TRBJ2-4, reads SAVISQKPSRDICQRGTSLTIQCQVDSQVTMMFWYRQQPGQSLTLIATANQGSEATYESGFVIDKFPISRPNLTFSTLTVSNMSPEDSSIYLCSPRQGGAKNIQYFGAGTRLSVL.

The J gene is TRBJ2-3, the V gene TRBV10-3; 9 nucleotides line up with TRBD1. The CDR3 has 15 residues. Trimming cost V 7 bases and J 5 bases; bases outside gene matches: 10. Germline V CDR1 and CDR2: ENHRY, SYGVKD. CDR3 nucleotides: TGTGCCATCACCACAGGGGGCGCAGGGGGAGATACGCAGTATTTT. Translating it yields CAITTGGAGGDTQYF.

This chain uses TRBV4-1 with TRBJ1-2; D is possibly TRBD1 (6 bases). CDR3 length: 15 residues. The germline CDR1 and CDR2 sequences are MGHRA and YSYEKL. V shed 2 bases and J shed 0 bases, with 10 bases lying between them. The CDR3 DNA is TGCGCCAGCAGCCAACGGGACATCTCTAACTATGGCTACACCTTC. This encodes CASSQRDISNYGYTF.